This T cell receptor beta chain derives from a study of blood T cells in healthy people across ages. Findings of the study overall: No conclusive comparison of naive versus antigen-experienced cells was possible with unsorted PBMCs. Strong correlation existed between TCR beta diversity and naive T cell percentage.

The authors ran a second PCR of about 7 to 11 cycles using a sample-barcoded 5' primer and a J-beta primer mix. TCRdb re-derived calls from the 5' RACE reads in MiXCR, one entry per CDR3 protein. Among hundreds of thousands of distinct CDR3 sequences listed, roughly 53% were seen once. Those donating, healthy Caucasian individuals from Russia, were aged roughly 6 to 95. PBMCs, at least 7 million per sample, were isolated. The CDR3 length equals 14 residues, ends included. Details on this clonotype: Its antigen remains unidentified. Because the CDR3's place on the DNA is in doubt, the DNA is left out and the CDR3 is given as listed by TCRdb.

The V gene is TRBV21-1, the J gene TRBJ1-2. TRBV21-1 is a known pseudogene. The clonotype originates from a man aged 55-75 years in good health. The sequenced sample was blood. Here the CDR3 reads CASSNKRYQCGYTF.